These 8 T cell receptor beta chains came from one sample sequenced in a study of cytomegalovirus exposure and HLA in healthy donors. The study ran its PCR with 60 Vbeta and 13 Jbeta primers. Generated by immunoSEQ multiplex PCR, the TCRdb table keeps only in-frame clones and is missing some. Of about 190,000 clones in the sample, 77% were seen once. Sequenced material: PBMCs. These TCRs come from a woman in her 30s in good health and CMV-seropositive.

The chain couples TRBV28 to TRBJ1-2; no definite D call. The germline gives CDR1 MDHEN, CDR2 SYDVKM. The V and J ends lost 6 bases and 3 bases respectively, with 5 bases between them. The CDR3 length is 11 residues. CDR3 bases: TGTGCCAGCAGCTCGGACTATGGCTACACCTTC. Translation: CASSSDYGYTF.

Worth noting for this clone: Other DNA sequences within the sample encode an identical CDR3. The chain carries TRBV2 and TRBJ1-2, with a possible D match to TRBD1 (6 bases). Looked up from germline, CDR1 is SNHLY and CDR2 is FYNNEI. The CDR3 is 12 residues long. Trimming removed 6 bases at V and 8 bases at J, with 13 bases between. This CDR3 reads CASSLSGGGYTF. CDR3 bases: TGTGCCAGCAGCCTGTCGGGGGGCGGCTACACCTTC.

The chain links TRBV5-1 to TRBJ1-1, with TRBD1 as a possible D gene (5 bases). V shed 0 bases and J shed 5 bases, with 20 bases lying between them. The CDR3 contains 17 residues. The germline V gene has CDR1 SGHRS and CDR2 YFSETQ. The chain's CDR3 is CASSLEGRGLWGTEAFF. CDR3 coding DNA: TGCGCCAGCAGCTTGGAGGGTAGGGGTCTATGGGGTACTGAAGCTTTCTTT.

This clone appeared a few times. This rearrangement joins TRBV2 to TRBJ1-2; D is perhaps TRBD1 (6 bases). CDR3 length: 13 residues. Germline CDR1 SNHLY, CDR2 FYNNEI. V gave up 6 bases and J gave up 7 bases, with 15 bases separating them. CDR3 DNA sequence: TGTGCCAGCAGCACTGGGACAACGGTTGGCTACACCTTC. Protein sequence: CASSTGTTVGYTF.

This chain uses TRBV27 with TRBJ1-4, with D possibly being TRBD1 (6 bases). Germline V CDR1 and CDR2: MNHEY, SMNVEV (reference sequence). There are 16 residues in the CDR3. V was pared by 3 bases and J by 6 bases, with 17 bases between. CDR3 DNA: TGTGCCAGCAGTTTCTTATTAGGGGGGGGCCATGAAAAACTGTTTTTT. Translating it yields CASSFLLGGGHEKLFF.

The J gene is TRBJ1-6, the V gene TRBV7-9; 7 bases map to TRBD1. The germline V gene has CDR1 SEHNR and CDR2 FQNEAQ (reference sequence). The CDR3 loop spans 15 amino acids. J gave up 3 bases and V 3 bases, and 2 bases lay outside the gene matches. The CDR3 protein is CASSFDRVYNSPLHF. The CDR3 coding sequence is TGTGCCAGCAGCTTCGACAGGGTCTATAATTCACCCCTCCACTTT.

The chain employs TRBV10-3 and TRBJ1-1; 10 bases line up with TRBD1. V lost 5 bases and J lost 7; bases outside the gene matches: 10. In germline, CDR1 is ENHRY, CDR2 SYGVKD. The CDR3 extends over 15 amino acids. The CDR3 DNA reads TGTGCCATCAGTCACCGGGACAGGGGAGTGGATGAAGCTTTCTTT. Its protein product is CAISHRDRGVDEAFF.

The genes are TRBV12-5 and TRBJ2-5; 7 bases are a match to TRBD1. V shed 7 bases and J 0 bases; nucleotides not matched to a gene: 8. CDR3 size: 15 residues. CDR1 is LGHNT, CDR2 FRNRAP, per germline. CDR3 coding DNA: TGTGCTAGTGCTTCGGGACAGTTGTACCAAGAGACCCAGTACTTC. Translated: CASASGQLYQETQYF.